Listed here are 8 T cell receptor beta chains from one sample, sequenced in a study of blood T cells in healthy people across ages. Together with a sample-barcoded 5' primer, a J-beta primer mix was included in a second PCR lasting about 7 to 11 cycles. TCRdb re-analysed the 5' RACE reads in MiXCR, keeping a single row per CDR3 protein. The sample yields around 1,500,000 distinct CDR3 sequences, 28% seen once. The sample taken for sequencing was blood. These receptors were obtained from a woman aged 25 to 39 in good health.

This clonotype has just a few counts. V usage is TRBV5-1 and J usage is TRBJ2-3, with 7 bases that match TRBD2. The germline CDR1 and CDR2 sequences are SGHRS and YFSETQ. Trimming at V came to 5 bases and at J to 2 bases, leaving 8 bases not matched to a gene. The CDR3 consists of 15 residues. The CDR3 nucleotides read TGCGCCAGCAGGGGGCTAGCGGAAACCACAGATACGCAGTATTTT. It is translated as CASRGLAETTDTQYF. Looking up the rest from reference TRBV5-1 and TRBJ2-3 gives the full variable domain: KAGVTQTPRYLIKTRGQQVTLSCSPISGHRSVSWYQQTPGQGLQFLFEYFSETQRNKGNFPGRFSGRQFSNSRSEMNVSTLELGDSALYLCASRGLAETTDTQYFGPGTRLTVL.

This clonotype was seen a handful of times. The genes are TRBV12-3 or TRBV12-4 and TRBJ2-3; D remains unclear. The CDR3 consists of 14 residues. V was cut by 4 bases and J by 5 bases, with 13 bases left in between. CDR3: CASSSPGMGDTQYF. The DNA of the CDR3 is TGTGCCAGCAGTTCCCCTGGGATGGGAGATACGCAGTATTTT.

This chain joins TRBV2 and TRBJ2-3; TRBD1 matches at 12 bases. Germline CDR1 and CDR2: SNHLY and FYNNEI. V lost 5 bases to trimming and J lost 4 bases; unmatched junction nucleotides: 7. The CDR3 consists of 16 residues. The CDR3 sequence is CASSLRDRGLSDTQYF. The CDR3 DNA sequence: TGTGCCAGCAGTCTCCGGGACAGGGGGCTTTCAGATACGCAGTATTTT.

This clonotype was seen a few times. This chain connects TRBV6-1 to TRBJ2-7, with D possibly matching TRBD1 (5 bases). The CDR3 extends over 14 amino acids. With 4 bases removed from V and 4 bases from J, the gap between germline ends came to 14 bases. The germline CDR1 and CDR2 sequences are MNHNS and SASEGT. CDR3: CASSGGTAWYEQYF. The CDR3 DNA is TGTGCCAGCAGTGGGGGCACTGCGTGGTACGAGCAGTACTTC.

This clonotype was seen repeatedly, ten times or more. The chain is built from TRBV3-1 and TRBJ2-5, with 9 bases identical to TRBD2. Germline V gives CDR1 LGHDT, CDR2 YNNKEL (reference sequence). V was pared by 8 bases and J by 3 bases, with 4 bases of the junction left unmatched. The CDR3 extends over 13 amino acids. The CDR3 spells CASGRLAEETQYF. CDR3 bases: TGTGCCAGCGGACGACTAGCGGAAGAGACCCAGTACTTC.

The chain has TRBV4-3 and TRBJ2-7; D is perhaps TRBD2 (5 bases). Germline assignment: CDR1 LGHNA and CDR2 YSLEER. The CDR3 has 15 residues. V lost 1 base and J lost 0, with 10 bases in between. The DNA for the CDR3 is TGCGCCAGCAGCCAAGTTCAAACTAGCTCCTACGAGCAGTACTTC. Residues: CASSQVQTSSYEQYF.

This clonotype was picked up a small number of times. This chain joins TRBV20-1 and TRBJ1-1, with D perhaps matching TRBD1 (5 bases). The germline gives CDR1 DFQATT, CDR2 SNEGSKA (reference sequence). Between the trimmed V and J ends, which lost 8 bases and 9 bases, there was a span of 19 bases. CDR3 length equals 12 residues. CDR3 sequence (DNA): TGCAGTCCATGGGGCAGGAACACACAAGCTTTCTTT. Residues: CSPWGRNTQAFF.

This clonotype was found many times. The gene calls are TRBV29-1 and TRBJ2-3; D gene uncertain. This CDR3 comprises 11 residues. Germline V gives CDR1 SQVTM, CDR2 ANQGSEA. Trimming shortened V by 7 bases and J by 3 bases, and 8 bases separated the two germline ends. In DNA form, the CDR3 reads TGCAGCGCCAGAGAGACAGATACGCAGTATTTT. Amino acid sequence: CSARETDTQYF.